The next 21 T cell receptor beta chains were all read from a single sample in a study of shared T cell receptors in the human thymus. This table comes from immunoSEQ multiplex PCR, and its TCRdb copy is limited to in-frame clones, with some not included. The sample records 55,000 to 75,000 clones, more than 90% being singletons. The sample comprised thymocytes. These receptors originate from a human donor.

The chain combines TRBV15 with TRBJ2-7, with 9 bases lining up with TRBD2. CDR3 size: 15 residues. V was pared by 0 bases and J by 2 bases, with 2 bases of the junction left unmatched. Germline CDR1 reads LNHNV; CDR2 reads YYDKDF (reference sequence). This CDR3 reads CATSRDKRGAYEQYF. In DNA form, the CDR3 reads TGTGCCACCAGCAGAGATAAGCGGGGGGCCTACGAGCAGTACTTC.

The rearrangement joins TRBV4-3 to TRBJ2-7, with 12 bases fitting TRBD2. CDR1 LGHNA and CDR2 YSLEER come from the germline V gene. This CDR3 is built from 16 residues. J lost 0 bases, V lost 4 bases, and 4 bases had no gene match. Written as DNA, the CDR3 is TGCGCCAGCAGCCCTCGGACTAGCGGGGACTCCTACGAGCAGTACTTC. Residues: CASSPRTSGDSYEQYF.

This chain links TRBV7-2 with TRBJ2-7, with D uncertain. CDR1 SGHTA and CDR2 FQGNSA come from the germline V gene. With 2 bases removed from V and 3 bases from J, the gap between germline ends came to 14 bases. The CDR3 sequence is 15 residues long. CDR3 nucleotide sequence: TGTGCCAGCAGCTTAACGGAAAACCCGGGCTACGAGCAGTACTTC. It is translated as CASSLTENPGYEQYF.

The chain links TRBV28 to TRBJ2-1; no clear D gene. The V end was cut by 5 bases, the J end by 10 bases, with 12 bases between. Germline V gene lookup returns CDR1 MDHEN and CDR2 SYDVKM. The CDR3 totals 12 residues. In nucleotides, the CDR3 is TGTGCCAGCAGTGAAGAGTGTGGGGAGCAGTTCTTC. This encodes CASSEECGEQFF.

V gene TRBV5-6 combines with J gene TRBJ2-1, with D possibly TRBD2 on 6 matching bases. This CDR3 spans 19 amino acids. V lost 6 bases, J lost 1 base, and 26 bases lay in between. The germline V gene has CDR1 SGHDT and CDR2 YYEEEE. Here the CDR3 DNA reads TGTGCCAGCACCCAGCTTCGGGCTAGCGTGTTTCAATCCTACAATGAGCAGTTCTTC. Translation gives CASTQLRASVFQSYNEQFF.

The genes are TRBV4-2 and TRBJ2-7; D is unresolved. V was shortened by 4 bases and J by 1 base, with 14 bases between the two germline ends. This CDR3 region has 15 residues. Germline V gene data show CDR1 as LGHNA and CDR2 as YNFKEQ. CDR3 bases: TGTGCCAGCAGCCCCACATATCCGCTATCCTACGAGCAGTACTTC. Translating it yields CASSPTYPLSYEQYF.

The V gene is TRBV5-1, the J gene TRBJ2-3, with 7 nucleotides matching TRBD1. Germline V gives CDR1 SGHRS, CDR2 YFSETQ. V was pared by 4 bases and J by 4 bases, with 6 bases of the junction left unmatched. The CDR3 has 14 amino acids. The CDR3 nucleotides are TGCGCCAGCAGCGAAACAGGGGACCCAGATACGCAGTATTTT. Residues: CASSETGDPDTQYF.

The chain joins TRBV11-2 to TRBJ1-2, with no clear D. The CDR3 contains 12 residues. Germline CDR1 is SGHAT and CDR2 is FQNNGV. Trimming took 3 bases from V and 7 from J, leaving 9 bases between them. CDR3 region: CASSFLSSGYTF. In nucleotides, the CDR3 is TGTGCCAGCAGCTTCCTTTCGTCTGGCTACACCTTC.

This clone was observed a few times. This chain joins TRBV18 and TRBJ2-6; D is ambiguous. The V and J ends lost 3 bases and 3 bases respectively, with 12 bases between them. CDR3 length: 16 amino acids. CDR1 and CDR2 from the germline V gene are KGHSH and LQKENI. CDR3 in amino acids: CASSPPGSDGANVLTF. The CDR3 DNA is TGTGCCAGCTCACCTCCCGGGTCCGATGGGGCCAACGTCCTGACTTTC.

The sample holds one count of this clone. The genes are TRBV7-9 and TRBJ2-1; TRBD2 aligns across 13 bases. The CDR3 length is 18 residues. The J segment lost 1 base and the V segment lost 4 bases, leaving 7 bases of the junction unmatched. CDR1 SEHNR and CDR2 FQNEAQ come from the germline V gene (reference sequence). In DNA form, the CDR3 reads TGTGCCAGCAGCTGGGGGACTAGCGGGGAACGATCCTACAATGAGCAGTTCTTC. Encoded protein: CASSWGTSGERSYNEQFF.

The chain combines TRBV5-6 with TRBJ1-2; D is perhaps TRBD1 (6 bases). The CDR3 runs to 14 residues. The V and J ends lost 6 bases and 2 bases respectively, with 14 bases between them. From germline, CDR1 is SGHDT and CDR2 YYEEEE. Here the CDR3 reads CASISWGANYGYTF. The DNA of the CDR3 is TGTGCCAGCATCTCATGGGGGGCCAACTATGGCTACACCTTC.

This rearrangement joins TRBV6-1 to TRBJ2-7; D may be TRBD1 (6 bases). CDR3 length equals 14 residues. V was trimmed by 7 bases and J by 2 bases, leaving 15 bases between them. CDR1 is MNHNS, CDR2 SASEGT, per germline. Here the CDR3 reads CASMPGHPTYEQYF. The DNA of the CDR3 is TGTGCCAGCATGCCGGGACACCCTACCTACGAGCAGTACTTC.

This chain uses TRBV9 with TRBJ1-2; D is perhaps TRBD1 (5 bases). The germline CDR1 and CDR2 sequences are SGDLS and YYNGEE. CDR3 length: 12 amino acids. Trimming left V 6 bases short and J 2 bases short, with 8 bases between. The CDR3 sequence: CASIGHNYGYTF. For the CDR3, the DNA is TGTGCCAGCATCGGACACAACTATGGCTACACCTTC.

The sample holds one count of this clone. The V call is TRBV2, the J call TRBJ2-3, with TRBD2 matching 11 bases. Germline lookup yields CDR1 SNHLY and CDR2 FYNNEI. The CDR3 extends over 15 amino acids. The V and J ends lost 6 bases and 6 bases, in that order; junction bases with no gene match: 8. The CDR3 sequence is CASRYTSGGWDTQYF. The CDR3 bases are TGTGCCAGCAGATACACTAGCGGGGGCTGGGATACGCAGTATTTT.

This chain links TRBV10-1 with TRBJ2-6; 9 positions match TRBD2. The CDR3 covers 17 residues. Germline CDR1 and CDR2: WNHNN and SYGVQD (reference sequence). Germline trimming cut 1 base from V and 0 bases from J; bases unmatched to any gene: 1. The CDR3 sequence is CASSELAGVSGANVLTF. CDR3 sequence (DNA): TGCGCCAGCAGTGAGTTAGCGGGGGTCTCTGGGGCCAACGTCCTGACTTTC.

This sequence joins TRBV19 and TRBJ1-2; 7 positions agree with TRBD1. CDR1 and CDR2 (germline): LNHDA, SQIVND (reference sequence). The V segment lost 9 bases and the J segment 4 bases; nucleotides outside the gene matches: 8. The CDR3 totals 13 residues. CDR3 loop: CASTPQGGYGYTF. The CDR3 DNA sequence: TGTGCCAGCACGCCCCAGGGGGGCTATGGCTACACCTTC.

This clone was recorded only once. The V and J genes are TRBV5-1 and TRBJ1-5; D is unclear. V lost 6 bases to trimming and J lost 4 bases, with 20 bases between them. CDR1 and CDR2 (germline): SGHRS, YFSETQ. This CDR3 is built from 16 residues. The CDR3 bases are TGCGCCAGCAACCACCGCCGGGTGTGGGTTAATCAGCCCCAGCATTTT. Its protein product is CASNHRRVWVNQPQHF.

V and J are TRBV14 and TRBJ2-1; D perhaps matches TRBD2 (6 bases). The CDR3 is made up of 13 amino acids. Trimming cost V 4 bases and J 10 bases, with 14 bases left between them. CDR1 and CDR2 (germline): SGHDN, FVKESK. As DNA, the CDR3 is TGTGCCAGCAGCCCCGGGACTTCGGCCGAGCAGTTCTTC. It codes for CASSPGTSAEQFF.

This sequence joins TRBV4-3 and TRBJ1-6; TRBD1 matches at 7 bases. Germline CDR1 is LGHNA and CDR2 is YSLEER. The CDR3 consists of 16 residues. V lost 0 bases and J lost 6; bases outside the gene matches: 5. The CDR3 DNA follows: TGCGCCAGCAGCCAAGATAAAACAGGGGTTAATTCACCCCTCCACTTT. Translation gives CASSQDKTGVNSPLHF.

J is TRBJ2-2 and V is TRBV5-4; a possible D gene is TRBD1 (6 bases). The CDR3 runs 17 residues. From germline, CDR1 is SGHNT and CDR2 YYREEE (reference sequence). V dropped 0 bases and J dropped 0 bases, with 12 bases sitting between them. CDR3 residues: CASSLADPGANTGELFF. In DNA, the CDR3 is TGTGCCAGCAGCTTGGCTGACCCAGGGGCGAACACCGGGGAGCTGTTTTTT.

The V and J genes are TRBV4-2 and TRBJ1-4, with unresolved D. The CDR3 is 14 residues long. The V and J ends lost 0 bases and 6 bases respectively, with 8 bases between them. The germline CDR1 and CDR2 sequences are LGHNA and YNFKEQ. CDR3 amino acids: CASSQDVSDEKLFF. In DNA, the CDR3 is TGTGCCAGCAGCCAAGATGTGTCAGATGAAAAACTGTTTTTT.